Below, 12 T cell receptor beta chains from the same sample are listed, as sequenced in a study of CD8 T cells in ankylosing spondylitis. TCRdb re-derived calls from the 5' RACE reads in MiXCR, one entry per CDR3 protein. The sample carries roughly 100,000 distinct CDR3 sequences, about 8.5% recorded once. Sequencing was carried out using blood, either unsorted or a sorted T cell fraction (not recorded which). The receptors stem from a male donor with ankylosing spondylitis or in good health (not recorded which).

This clonotype was observed at least ten times. This chain joins TRBV20-1 and TRBJ2-2, with 12 bases matching TRBD1. Germline CDR1 reads DFQATT; CDR2 reads SNEGSKA (reference sequence). The J segment lost 8 bases and the V segment lost 1 base, leaving 8 bases of the junction unmatched. CDR3 length: 16 residues. The CDR3 region is CSARASGTGGRGELFF. The DNA for the CDR3 is TGCAGTGCTAGAGCTTCCGGGACAGGGGGCCGAGGGGAGCTGTTTTTT.

At least ten counts were recorded for this clonotype. This sequence joins TRBV18 and TRBJ2-1; 9 bases are a match to TRBD1. The V segment lost 3 bases and the J segment 8 bases; nucleotides outside the gene matches: 5. Germline lookup yields CDR1 KGHSH and CDR2 LQKENI. CDR3 size: 14 residues. CDR3 residues: CASSPGQGLDEQFF. For the CDR3, the DNA is TGTGCCAGCTCACCCGGACAGGGGTTGGATGAGCAGTTCTTC.

This clonotype was detected many times. The chain carries TRBV6-5 and TRBJ2-7; D unclear. Trimming shortened V by 2 bases and J by 2 bases, and 10 bases separated the two germline ends. The germline CDR1 and CDR2 sequences are MNHEY and SVGAGI. The CDR3 covers 14 residues. CDR3 sequence reads: CASSYNRIAYEQYF. The CDR3 DNA follows: TGTGCCAGCAGTTACAATCGGATAGCCTACGAGCAGTACTTC.

This clonotype was observed at least ten times. The V call is TRBV20-1, the J call TRBJ2-5; D not certain. The V and J ends lost 3 bases and 3 bases respectively, with 5 bases between them. Germline V lookup: CDR1 DFQATT, CDR2 SNEGSKA (reference sequence). The CDR3 length is 11 residues. The CDR3 DNA follows: TGCAGTGCTAGCTTGGAAGAGACCCAGTACTTC. This gives the protein CSASLEETQYF.

There are many counts of this clonotype. The chain carries TRBV12-3 or TRBV12-4 and TRBJ2-4, with D perhaps given as TRBD1 or TRBD2 (5 bases each). V dropped 6 bases and J dropped 5 bases, with 11 bases sitting between them. The CDR3 consists of 13 residues. CDR3 amino acids: CASRLGTENIQYF. The DNA of the CDR3 is TGTGCCAGCAGACTCGGGACGGAAAACATTCAGTACTTC.

This clonotype was seen at least ten times. This chain connects TRBV27 to TRBJ1-2; D gene uncertain. The germline V and J ends were trimmed by 6 bases and 4 bases, with 9 bases remaining between them. Germline V gives CDR1 MNHEY, CDR2 SMNVEV (reference sequence). The CDR3 is made up of 12 amino acids. CDR3: CASRDMGYGYTF. DNA of the CDR3: TGTGCCAGCAGGGATATGGGCTATGGCTACACCTTC.

This clonotype was seen ten or more times. The chain uses TRBV5-1 and TRBJ1-6; D is unclear. CDR1 is SGHRS, CDR2 YFSETQ, per germline. The CDR3 spans 16 residues. Deletions cut 2 bases from V and 5 bases from J, with 14 bases between. For the CDR3, the DNA is TGCGCCAGCAGCTTATTACCCGCTCCTGATAATTCACCCCTCCACTTT. Its translation: CASSLLPAPDNSPLHF.

This clonotype was recorded many times. The chain carries TRBV3-1 and TRBJ2-3, with D possibly TRBD2 on 7 matching bases. Germline CDR1 is LGHDT and CDR2 is YNNKEL (reference sequence). There are 15 residues in the CDR3. Trimming removed 1 base at V and 2 bases at J, with 10 bases between. Written as DNA, the CDR3 is TGTGCCAGCAGCCAAGCGGGGGGCCTCACAGATACGCAGTATTTT. Protein product: CASSQAGGLTDTQYF.

This clonotype occurred many times. The V gene is TRBV12-3 or TRBV12-4, the J gene TRBJ2-3, with D uncertain. The CDR3 loop spans 16 amino acids. Trimming took 1 base from V and 0 from J, leaving 11 bases between them. The CDR3 protein is CASSLGVGSSTDTQYF. The CDR3 region has the DNA TGTGCCAGCAGTTTAGGAGTGGGCTCTAGCACAGATACGCAGTATTTT.

This clonotype was seen many times. The CDR3 DNA sequence: TGCAGTGCTGGGGACGACCCCATTGAGCAGTTCTTC. It is translated as CSAGDDPIEQFF. The chain carries TRBV20-1 and TRBJ2-1; D may be TRBD1 or TRBD2 (5 bases each). V lost 5 bases and J lost 9, with 14 bases in between. The CDR3 contains 12 residues. From germline, CDR1 is DFQATT and CDR2 SNEGSKA (reference sequence).

There are many counts of this clonotype. The chain joins TRBV15 to TRBJ1-5; possible D gene TRBD1, 5 bases. The CDR3 loop spans 16 amino acids. Germline V gene lookup returns CDR1 LNHNV and CDR2 YYDKDF (reference sequence). V gave up 3 bases and J gave up 0 bases, with 12 bases separating them. The chain's CDR3 is CATSRRQGYSNQPQHF. The CDR3 DNA reads TGTGCCACCAGCAGGCGTCAGGGTTATAGCAATCAGCCCCAGCATTTT.

This clonotype was observed at least ten times. The V gene is TRBV20-1, the J gene TRBJ2-7; 9 bases match TRBD2. CDR3 length: 16 amino acids. Germline V gene sequence: CDR1 DFQATT, CDR2 SNEGSKA (reference sequence). Trimming cost V 1 base and J 0 bases; bases outside gene matches: 7. Here the CDR3 DNA reads TGCAGTGCTAGAGCTCGCCTAGCGGGGTCCTCCTACGAGCAGTACTTC. It codes for CSARARLAGSSYEQYF.